This T cell receptor (beta chain) is drawn from a study of glioma-infiltrating T cells. Trimming stripped 0 bases from V and 2 bases from J, with 11 bases between. CDR3 size: 14 residues. The germline CDR1 and CDR2 sequences are DFQATT and SNEGSKA (reference sequence). This clonotype appeared many times. No antigen is known for it. Study-level points and caveats: Tissue and blood shared very few CDR3 sequences. Non-neoplastic patients had below-expected tissue-blood divergence, while all gliomas exceeded expectation.

Amplification of TCR alpha and beta CDR3 regions from RNA used iRepertoire nested multiplex PCR. For one-step reverse transcription and amplification, 100-400 ng of tissue mRNA or PBMC total RNA was used. In TCRdb, the multiplex PCR reads were re-called with MiXCR into one record per CDR3 protein. This sample has about 89,000 distinct CDR3 sequences, with about a quarter found just once. This chain links TRBV20-1 with TRBJ2-7; D is unclear. This clonotype originated in a human donor with low-grade glioma or glioblastoma, undergoing nonglioma brain surgery, or in good health (not recorded which). Source material: glioma tissue, nonneoplastic brain tissue, or PBMCs (not recorded which). Written as DNA, the CDR3 is TGCAGTGCTAGAGAGACTGCGCAGACCTACGAGCAGTACTTC. This codes for CSARETAQTYEQYF.